A selection of T cell receptor beta chains follows, all from one sample in a study of early T cells in non-severe SARS-CoV-2 infection. TCRdb passed the 5' RACE reads through MiXCR, listing each CDR3 protein once. Here the sample spans 35,000 to 45,000 distinct CDR3 sequences, 5% to 5.5% being singletons. The specimen was whole blood, collected at baseline. Source of these receptors: an adult who was a healthcare worker with PCR-confirmed SARS-CoV-2 infection or an uninfected control (not recorded which). Each CDR3 is given with its conserved first and last residue. Each record gives: V gene, clone size, J gene, CDR3 length, D gene, CDR3 protein, CDR3 DNA. The D gene is left open where the match is weak. Part of the rows lack a size; the others show once, few, many or a class for expanded clones.

>TRBV28|many|TRBJ2-7|13|-
CASRAATYYEQYF
TGTGCCTCAAGGGCGGCTACCTACTACGAGCAGTACTTC
>TRBV9|many|TRBJ2-1|15|-
CASSVDPGKNNEQFF
TGTGCCAGCAGCGTAGATCCGGGTAAGAACAATGAGCAGTTCTTC
>TRBV9|-|TRBJ2-7|17|-
CASSVAKYERRSYEQYF
TGTGCCAGCAGCGTAGCTAAGTACGAGCGTCGGTCCTACGAGCAGTACTTC
>TRBV6-6|many|TRBJ2-1|16|-
CASSYEMRLLNNEQFF
TGTGCCAGCAGTTACGAGATGAGACTTCTTAACAATGAGCAGTTCTTC
>TRBV29-1|many|TRBJ2-6|20|-
CSVEQGGSSGLSSGANVLTF
TGCAGCGTTGAACAAGGGGGCTCTAGCGGTCTAAGCTCTGGGGCCAACGTCCTGACTTTC
>TRBV12-3/TRBV12-4|many|TRBJ2-7|14|-
CASSRETSSYEQYF
TGTGCCAGCAGCCGTGAGACTAGCTCCTACGAGCAGTACTTC
>TRBV29-1|many|TRBJ2-1|14|-
CSVEGGGSYNEQFF
TGCAGCGTTGAAGGAGGAGGATCCTACAATGAGCAGTTCTTC
>TRBV20-1|few|TRBJ2-3|15|TRBD2
CSATRASGSWVTQYF
TGCAGTGCCACGCGGGCTAGCGGGAGTTGGGTTACGCAGTATTTT
>TRBV7-3|many|TRBJ1-1|13|-
CASSLGGWTEAFF
TGTGCCAGCAGCTTAGGCGGGTGGACTGAAGCTTTCTTT
>TRBV2|many|TRBJ1-3|16|-
CASSDPGLMSGNTIYF
TGTGCCAGCAGTGATCCGGGCCTAATGTCTGGAAACACCATATATTTT
>TRBV4-2|many|TRBJ2-7|17|TRBD2
CASSQALTSGSSYEQYF
TGTGCCAGCAGCCAAGCCCTCACTAGCGGGAGCTCCTACGAGCAGTACTTC
>TRBV28|many|TRBJ2-1|14|-
CASSLGATYNEQFF
TGTGCCAGCAGTTTGGGGGCCACCTACAATGAGCAGTTCTTC
>TRBV11-2|many|TRBJ1-6|15|-
CASSLQQGNNSPLHF
TGTGCCAGCAGCTTACAACAGGGCAATAATTCACCCCTCCACTTT
>TRBV4-1|many|TRBJ1-1|15|-
CASSQGPHENTEAFF
TGCGCCAGCAGCCAAGGGCCGCACGAAAACACTGAAGCTTTCTTT
>TRBV29-1|many|TRBJ1-5|10|-
CSVGVQPQHF
TGCAGCGTTGGAGTTCAGCCCCAGCATTTT
>TRBV7-6|-|TRBJ2-3|17|TRBD2
CASSLDHSGSVTDTQYF
TGTGCCAGCAGCTTAGATCATAGCGGGAGTGTCACAGATACGCAGTATTTT
>TRBV6-1|many|TRBJ1-1|12|-
CASSATGHKAFF
TGTGCCAGCAGTGCGACGGGGCATAAAGCTTTCTTT
>TRBV18|many|TRBJ2-5|13|-
CASSPIGGETQYF
TGTGCCAGCTCCCCCATTGGAGGAGAGACCCAGTACTTC
>TRBV14|many|TRBJ1-6|13|-
CASSQDLDSPLHF
TGTGCCAGCAGCCAAGATTTGGATTCACCCCTCCACTTT
>TRBV7-9|many|TRBJ2-5|13|-
CASSLQGYETQYF
TGTGCCAGCAGCTTACAGGGATATGAGACCCAGTACTTC
>TRBV6-5|many|TRBJ1-1|11|-
CASYGGRRAFF
TGTGCCAGCTATGGAGGAAGGCGGGCTTTCTTT
>TRBV6-1|many|TRBJ1-5|18|-
CASSEARGGEAGNQPQHF
TGTGCCAGCAGTGAAGCAAGGGGGGGCGAGGCAGGCAATCAGCCCCAGCATTTT
>TRBV5-1|many|TRBJ2-2|14|TRBD2
CASSPTSFSGELFF
TGCGCCAGCAGCCCGACTAGCTTCTCCGGGGAGCTGTTTTTT
>TRBV20-1|many|TRBJ2-3|15|TRBD2
CSARASGRETDTQYF
TGCAGTGCTAGAGCTAGCGGGAGGGAGACAGATACGCAGTATTTT
>TRBV7-2|many|TRBJ2-3|15|-
CASSLVARSTDTQYF
TGTGCCAGCAGCTTAGTGGCAAGGAGCACAGATACGCAGTATTTT
>TRBV10-2|-|TRBJ2-7|16|TRBD2
CASRGGLAPKGHEQYF
TGCGCCAGCAGAGGGGGACTAGCGCCTAAAGGCCACGAGCAGTACTTC
>TRBV5-6|many|TRBJ1-4|12|-
CASSLTNEKLFF
TGTGCCAGCAGCCTAACTAATGAAAAACTGTTTTTT
>TRBV12-3/TRBV12-4|many|TRBJ2-7|15|TRBD1
CASRSTGTGGYEQYF
TGTGCCAGCAGGTCCACCGGGACAGGGGGCTACGAGCAGTACTTC
>TRBV2|many|TRBJ2-3|17|-
CASSERRPQRGTDTQYF
TGTGCCAGCAGTGAAAGGCGGCCCCAGCGCGGCACAGATACGCAGTATTTT
>TRBV7-9|many|TRBJ2-1|15|TRBD2
CASSFSGSRVNEQFF
TGTGCCAGCAGTTTTAGCGGGAGTAGAGTCAATGAGCAGTTCTTC
>TRBV12-3/TRBV12-4|-|TRBJ2-7|17|TRBD1
CASSPGQGQERTDEQYF
TGTGCCAGCAGTCCGGGACAGGGCCAAGAGCGGACGGACGAGCAGTACTTC
>TRBV12-3/TRBV12-4|many|TRBJ1-2|15|-
CASSKKVGRNYGYTF
TGTGCCAGCAGCAAAAAGGTGGGAAGGAACTATGGCTACACCTTC
>TRBV12-3/TRBV12-4|many|TRBJ2-1|11|-
CASSPLGEQFF
TGTGCCAGCAGCCCCCTGGGTGAGCAGTTCTTC
>TRBV6-6|few|TRBJ1-6|16|TRBD1
CASSYSRDRAGSPLHF
TGTGCCAGCAGTTACTCCCGGGACAGGGCTGGGTCACCCCTCCACTTT
>TRBV5-4|many|TRBJ2-5|17|TRBD1
CASSLKIGTGSVETQYF
TGTGCCAGCAGCCTCAAGATCGGGACAGGGTCGGTGGAGACCCAGTACTTC
>TRBV5-1|many|TRBJ1-6|12|-
CARGYENSPLHF
TGCGCCAGAGGGTATGAGAATTCACCCCTCCACTTT
>TRBV2|-|TRBJ2-1|15|-
CASSQDSNLGNEQFF
TGTGCCAGCAGTCAGGACTCTAACCTCGGCAATGAGCAGTTCTTC
>TRBV6-5|many|TRBJ2-2|13|TRBD2
CASRREGTGELFF
TGTGCCAGCAGGAGGGAGGGCACCGGGGAGCTGTTTTTT
>TRBV24-1|many|TRBJ2-3|13|TRBD1
CAAGKGATDTQYF
TGTGCCGCCGGGAAGGGGGCCACAGATACGCAGTATTTT
>TRBV12-3/TRBV12-4|many|TRBJ2-1|12|TRBD2
CASSFRAGEQFF
TGTGCCAGCAGTTTCCGAGCGGGAGAGCAGTTCTTC
>TRBV2|many|TRBJ2-1|15|TRBD2
CATKVAGGRRDEQFF
TGTGCCACCAAGGTGGCCGGGGGGAGGAGGGATGAGCAGTTCTTC
>TRBV28|many|TRBJ2-3|18|TRBD2
CASSLLLGASGGTDTQYF
TGTGCCAGCAGTTTACTCCTCGGGGCTAGCGGGGGCACAGATACGCAGTATTTT
>TRBV20-1|many|TRBJ2-1|14|-
CSARLGLGFNEQFF
TGCAGTGCTAGATTAGGGTTGGGTTTCAATGAGCAGTTCTTC
>TRBV27|many|TRBJ2-2|14|-
CASSFVREAGELFF
TGTGCCAGCAGTTTTGTCAGGGAGGCCGGGGAGCTGTTTTTT
>TRBV5-4|many|TRBJ2-7|14|TRBD1
CASSLSRQGYEQYF
TGTGCCAGCAGCTTGTCCAGACAGGGATACGAGCAGTACTTC
>TRBV20-1|many|TRBJ1-2|15|-
CSANERPKLNYGYTF
TGCAGTGCCAACGAGAGACCGAAACTCAACTATGGCTACACCTTC
>TRBV5-6|-|TRBJ2-1|15|-
CASSLGALYSNEQFF
TGTGCCAGCAGCTTGGGAGCACTCTATAGCAATGAGCAGTTCTTC
>TRBV12-3/TRBV12-4|many|TRBJ1-5|14|TRBD1
CASIPGTGNQPQHF
TGTGCCAGCATCCCGGGGACAGGGAATCAGCCCCAGCATTTT
>TRBV6-2/TRBV6-3|many|TRBJ2-1|15|TRBD1
CASSSPGQGAWEQFF
TGTGCCAGCAGCTCTCCGGGACAGGGGGCATGGGAGCAGTTCTTC